Reported below is one T cell receptor (beta chain). Profiling relied on immunoSEQ multiplex PCR, and the TCRdb table lists in-frame clones only, not all of them. Altogether 210,000 or so clones are present, roughly 76% being singletons, with the ten largest covering approximately 5.3%. This record comes from a study of blood T cell repertoires in COVID-19. Whole-study context: From T cells, B-cell-depleted T cells, or PBMCs came the material, which was cDNA or gDNA.

The sequence came from a human donor in a cohort sampled during active COVID-19. Material for sequencing was peripheral blood.

The CDR3 DNA reads TGTGCCAGCTCATACTTGTCGACAGTTAACAATGAGCAGTTCTTC. Protein: CASSYLSTVNNEQFF. V is TRBV18 and J is TRBJ2-1; D possibly corresponds to TRBD1 (5 bases). CDR1 is KGHSH, CDR2 LQKENI, per germline. The CDR3 contains 15 residues. Deletions cut 5 bases from V and 5 bases from J, with 16 bases between. Supplemented by reference TRBV18 and TRBJ2-1, the full variable domain reads NAGVMQNPRHLVRRRGQEARLRCSPMKGHSHVYWYRQLPEEGLKFMVYLQKENIIDESGMPKERFSAEFPKEGPSILRIQQVVRGDSAAYFCASSYLSTVNNEQFFGPGTRLTVL.